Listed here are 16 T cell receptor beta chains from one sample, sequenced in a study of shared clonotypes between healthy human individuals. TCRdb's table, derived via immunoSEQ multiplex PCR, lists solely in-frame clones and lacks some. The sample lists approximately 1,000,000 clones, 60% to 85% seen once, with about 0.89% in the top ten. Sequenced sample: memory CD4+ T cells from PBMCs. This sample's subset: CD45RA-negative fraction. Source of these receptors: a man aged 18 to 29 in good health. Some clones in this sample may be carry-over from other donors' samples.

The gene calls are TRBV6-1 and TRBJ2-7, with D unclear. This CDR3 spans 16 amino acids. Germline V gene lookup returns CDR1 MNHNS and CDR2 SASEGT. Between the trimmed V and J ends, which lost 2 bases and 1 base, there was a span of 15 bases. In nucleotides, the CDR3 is TGTGCCAGCAGTGAATTTCCCCGGAAGCGATCCTACGAGCAGTACTTC. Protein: CASSEFPRKRSYEQYF.

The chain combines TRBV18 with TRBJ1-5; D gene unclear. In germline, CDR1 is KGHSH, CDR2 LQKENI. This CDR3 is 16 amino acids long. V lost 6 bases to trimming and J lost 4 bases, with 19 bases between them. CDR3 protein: CASSPNRGVPNQPQHF. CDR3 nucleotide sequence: TGTGCCAGCTCCCCGAACCGGGGAGTTCCGAATCAGCCCCAGCATTTT.

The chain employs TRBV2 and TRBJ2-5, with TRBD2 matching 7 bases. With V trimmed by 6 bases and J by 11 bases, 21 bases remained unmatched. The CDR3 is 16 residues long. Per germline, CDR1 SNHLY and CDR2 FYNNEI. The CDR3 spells CASSPPAGDSEVGQYF. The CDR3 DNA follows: TGTGCCAGCAGCCCACCCGCGGGGGACTCCGAGGTTGGGCAGTACTTC.

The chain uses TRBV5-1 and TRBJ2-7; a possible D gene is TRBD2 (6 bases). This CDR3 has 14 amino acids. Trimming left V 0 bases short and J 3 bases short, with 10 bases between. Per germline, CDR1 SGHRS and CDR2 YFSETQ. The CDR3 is CASSLGLSGYEQYF. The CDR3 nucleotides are TGCGCCAGCAGCTTGGGCCTTAGCGGCTACGAGCAGTACTTC.

CDR3 nucleotide sequence: TGTGCCAGCAGCACGACAGTTTTGTCCTACGAGCAGTACTTC. It encodes CASSTTVLSYEQYF. The V gene is TRBV27, the J gene TRBJ2-7, with D tentatively TRBD1 (5 bases). Per germline, CDR1 MNHEY and CDR2 SMNVEV (reference sequence). V lost 6 bases and J 1 base, leaving 13 bases between the germline ends. This CDR3 is built from 14 residues.

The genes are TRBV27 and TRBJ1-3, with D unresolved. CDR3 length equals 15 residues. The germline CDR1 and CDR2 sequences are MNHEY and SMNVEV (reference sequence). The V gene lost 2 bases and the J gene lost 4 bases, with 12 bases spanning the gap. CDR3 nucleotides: TGTGCCAGCAGTTTAGTATGGGGAGGGGGAAACACCATATATTTT. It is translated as CASSLVWGGGNTIYF.

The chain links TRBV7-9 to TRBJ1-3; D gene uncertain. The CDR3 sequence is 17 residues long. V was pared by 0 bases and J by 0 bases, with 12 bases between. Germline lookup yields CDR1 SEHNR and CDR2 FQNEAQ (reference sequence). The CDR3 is CASSLAQNANSGNTIYF. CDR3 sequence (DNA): TGTGCCAGCAGCTTAGCGCAGAACGCCAACTCTGGAAACACCATATATTTT.

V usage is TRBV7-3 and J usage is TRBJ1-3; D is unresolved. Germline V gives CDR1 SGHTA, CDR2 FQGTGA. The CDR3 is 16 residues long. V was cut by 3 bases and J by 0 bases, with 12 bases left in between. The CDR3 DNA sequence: TGTGCCAGCAGCTTCGACGGTTTGAGCTCTGGAAACACCATATATTTT. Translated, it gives CASSFDGLSSGNTIYF.

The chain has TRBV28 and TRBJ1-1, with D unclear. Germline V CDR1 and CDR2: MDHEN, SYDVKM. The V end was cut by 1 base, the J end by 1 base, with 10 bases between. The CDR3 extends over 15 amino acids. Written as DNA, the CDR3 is TGTGCCAGCAGTTTATTAAGGGTTCGGAACACTGAAGCTTTCTTT. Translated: CASSLLRVRNTEAFF.

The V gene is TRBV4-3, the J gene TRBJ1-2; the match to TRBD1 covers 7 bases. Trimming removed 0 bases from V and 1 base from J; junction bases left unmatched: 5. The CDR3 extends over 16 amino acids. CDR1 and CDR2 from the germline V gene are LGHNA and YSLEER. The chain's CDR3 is CASSQDWAGGNYGYTF. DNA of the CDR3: TGCGCCAGCAGCCAAGATTGGGCAGGGGGTAACTATGGCTACACCTTC.

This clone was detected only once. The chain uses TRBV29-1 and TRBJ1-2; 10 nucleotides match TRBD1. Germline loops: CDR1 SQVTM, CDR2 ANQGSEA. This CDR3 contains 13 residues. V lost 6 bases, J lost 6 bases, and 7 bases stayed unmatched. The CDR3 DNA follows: TGCAGCGTAGCCCGGACAGGGGGGAATGGCTACACCTTC. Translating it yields CSVARTGGNGYTF.

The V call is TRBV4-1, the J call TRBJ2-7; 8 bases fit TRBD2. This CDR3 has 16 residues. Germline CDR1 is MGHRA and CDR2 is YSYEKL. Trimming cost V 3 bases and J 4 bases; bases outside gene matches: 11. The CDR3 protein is CASSHPGTRAPYEQYF. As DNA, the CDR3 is TGCGCCAGCAGCCATCCCGGGACTAGGGCTCCTTACGAGCAGTACTTC.

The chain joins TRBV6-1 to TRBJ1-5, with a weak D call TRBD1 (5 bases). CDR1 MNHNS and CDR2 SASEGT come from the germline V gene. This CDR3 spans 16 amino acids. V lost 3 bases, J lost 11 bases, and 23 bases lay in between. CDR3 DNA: TGTGCCAGCAGTGACGACGCACCACGCGGGAGGGACTCCCAGCATTTT. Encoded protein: CASSDDAPRGRDSQHF.

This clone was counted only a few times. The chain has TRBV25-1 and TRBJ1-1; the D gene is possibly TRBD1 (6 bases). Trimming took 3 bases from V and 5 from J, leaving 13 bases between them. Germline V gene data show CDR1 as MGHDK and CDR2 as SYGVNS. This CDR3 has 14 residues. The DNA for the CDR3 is TGTGCCAGCAGTGATCCGGGGGCGAGGACTGAAGCTTTCTTT. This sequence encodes CASSDPGARTEAFF.

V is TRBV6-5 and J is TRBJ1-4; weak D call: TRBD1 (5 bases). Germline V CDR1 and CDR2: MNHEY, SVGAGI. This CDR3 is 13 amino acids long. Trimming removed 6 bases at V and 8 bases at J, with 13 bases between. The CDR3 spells CASSRDRQEKLFF. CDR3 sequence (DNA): TGTGCCAGCAGCAGGGACCGTCAGGAAAAACTGTTTTTT.

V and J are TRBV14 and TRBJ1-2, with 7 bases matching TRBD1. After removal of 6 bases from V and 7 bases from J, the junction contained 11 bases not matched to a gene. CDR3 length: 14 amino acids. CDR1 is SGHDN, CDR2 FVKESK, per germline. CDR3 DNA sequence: TGTGCCAGCAGTTCTAGGCGGGACAGAGGTGGCTACACCTTC. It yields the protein CASSSRRDRGGYTF.